The rows below give T cell receptor beta chains drawn from one sample of a study of T cell changes during pregnancy in multiple sclerosis. Some clones are missing from TCRdb's copy, which holds only in-frame ones; the method was immunoSEQ multiplex PCR. The sample comprises tens of thousands of clones, around 90% of which are singletons, and around 0.79% rests with the top ten. The material was CD4+ T cells from peripheral blood mononuclear cells, obtained in the first trimester of pregnancy. The receptor source for this set is a female donor in good health, enrolled as a control in a pregnancy study. The CDR3 runs from the conserved cysteine through the conserved F or W. A D gene is named only where the DNA matches it firmly. A clone size is listed for some rows: how often the clone was seen (once, few, many), or a class if it is expanded.

D gene,clone size,V gene,J gene,CDR3 DNA,CDR3 protein
-,-,TRBV11-2,TRBJ2-3,TGTGCCAGCAGCAGGAGGTTGGGGACAGATACGCAGTATTTT,CASSRRLGTDTQYF
TRBD1,-,TRBV18,TRBJ1-1,TGTGCCAGCTCACCACGGCAGGGGGCTGAAGCTTTCTTT,CASSPRQGAEAFF
TRBD1,-,TRBV28,TRBJ1-3,TGTGCCAGCAGTCGGACAGGGAAAAGTGGTGGAAACACCATATATTTT,CASSRTGKSGGNTIYF
-,-,TRBV7-6,TRBJ2-3,TGTGCCAGCAGCCTATACTCTGACAGCGCCAGCACAGATACGCAGTATTTT,CASSLYSDSASTDTQYF
TRBD2,-,TRBV19,TRBJ2-1,TGTGCCAGTAGTATTTACGCGACTAGCGAGTACAATGAGCAGTTCTTC,CASSIYATSEYNEQFF
-,-,TRBV30,TRBJ1-5,TGTGCCTGGAGTACAGGGCGTAGTTTGAGCAATCAGCCCCAGCATTTT,CAWSTGRSLSNQPQHF
-,-,TRBV6-5,TRBJ1-1,TGTGCCAGCAGTTACCTCCAGGGGCGCGCGAACACTGAAGCTTTCTTT,CASSYLQGRANTEAFF
-,-,TRBV7-7,TRBJ2-1,TGTGCTAGCAGCCCCGGACAAAACTCCTACAATGAGCAGTTCTTC,CASSPGQNSYNEQFF
TRBD1,-,TRBV7-9,TRBJ2-3,TGTGCCAGCAGCTTAGACAGGGGGAGGGATACGCAGTATTTT,CASSLDRGRDTQYF
TRBD2,once,TRBV4-2,TRBJ2-7,TGTGCCAGCAGCCAAGACGGGCCGGGACTAGCCGAGCAGTACTTC,CASSQDGPGLAEQYF
-,-,TRBV29-1,TRBJ1-2,TGCAGCGTTGAAGAGGTTAGCTACTATGGCTACACCTTC,CSVEEVSYYGYTF